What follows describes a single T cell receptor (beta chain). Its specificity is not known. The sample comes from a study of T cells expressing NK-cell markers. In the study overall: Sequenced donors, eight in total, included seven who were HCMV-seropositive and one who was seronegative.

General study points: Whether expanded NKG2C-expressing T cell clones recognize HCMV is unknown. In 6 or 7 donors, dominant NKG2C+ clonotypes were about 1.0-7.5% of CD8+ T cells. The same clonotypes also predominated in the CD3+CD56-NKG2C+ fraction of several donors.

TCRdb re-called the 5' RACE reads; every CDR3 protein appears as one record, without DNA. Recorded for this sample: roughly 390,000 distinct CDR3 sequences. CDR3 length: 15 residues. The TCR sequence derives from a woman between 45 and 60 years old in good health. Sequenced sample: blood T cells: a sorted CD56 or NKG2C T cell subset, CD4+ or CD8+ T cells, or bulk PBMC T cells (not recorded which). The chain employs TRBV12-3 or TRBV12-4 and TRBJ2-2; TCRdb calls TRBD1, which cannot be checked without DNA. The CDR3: CASTPRLLNTGELFF.